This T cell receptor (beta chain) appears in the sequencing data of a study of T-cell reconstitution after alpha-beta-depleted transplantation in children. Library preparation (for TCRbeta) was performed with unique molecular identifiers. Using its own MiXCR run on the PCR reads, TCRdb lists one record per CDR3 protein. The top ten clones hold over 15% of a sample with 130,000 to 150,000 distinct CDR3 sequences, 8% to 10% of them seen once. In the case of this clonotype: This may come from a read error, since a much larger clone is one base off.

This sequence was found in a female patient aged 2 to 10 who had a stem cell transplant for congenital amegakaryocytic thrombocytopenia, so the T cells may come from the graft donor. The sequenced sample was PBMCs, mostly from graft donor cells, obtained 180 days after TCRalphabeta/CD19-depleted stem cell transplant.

CDR3 bases: TGTGCCATCAGTGAGTCGTCACAGCTCAGCTACCAGCAGTACTTC. Its translation is CAISESSQLSYQQYF. The genes are TRBV10-3 and TRBJ2-7; D unclear. This CDR3 has 15 amino acids. The germline gives CDR1 ENHRY, CDR2 SYGVKD.